This T cell receptor beta chain was sequenced during a study of control samples from healthy donors and cancer patients. Clones were read by immunoSEQ multiplex PCR, and TCRdb kept only the in-frame ones, dropping some. The data contain under 60,000 clones, 94% of them singletons. Sample: blood. This receptor was taken from a man aged 25 to 40 in good health.

CDR3 in DNA: TGTGCCACCAGCAGAGACCGGGACGGAGCTAACTATGGCTACACCTTC. As protein: CATSRDRDGANYGYTF. The V and J genes are TRBV15 and TRBJ1-2, with a weak D call TRBD1 (5 bases). Trimming shortened V by 0 bases and J by 0 bases, and 11 bases separated the two germline ends. The V gene's germline CDR1 is LNHNV and CDR2 YYDKDF (reference sequence). This CDR3 has 16 amino acids. The entire variable domain, with the rest obtained from reference TRBV15 and TRBJ1-2, is as follows: DAMVIQNPRYQVTQFGKPVTLSCSQTLNHNVMYWYQQKSSQAPKLLFHYYDKDFNNEADTPDNFQSRRPNTSFCFLDIRSPGLGDTAMYLCATSRDRDGANYGYTFGSGTRLTVV.